The 26 T cell receptor beta chains given below trace back to one sample, sequenced in a study of T cells expressing NK-cell markers. TCRdb derives one entry per CDR3 protein from the 5' RACE reads, leaving out DNA. Seen in this sample are 450,000 to 600,000 distinct CDR3 sequences; the ten most common clones hold less than 4.5%. Sequenced input: blood T cells: a sorted CD56 or NKG2C T cell subset, CD4+ or CD8+ T cells, or bulk PBMC T cells (not recorded which). All receptors come from a man aged 18 to 30 in good health.

The chain joins TRBV6-2 or TRBV6-3 to TRBJ2-1; TCRdb picks TRBD2, but there is no DNA to check that call. Germline lookup yields CDR1 MNHEY and CDR2 SVGEGT. The CDR3 covers 20 residues. This CDR3 is CASRRARGLAGAPSYNEQFF.

The chain uses TRBV4-2 and TRBJ2-7; TCRdb's assignment of TRBD2 cannot be checked, as there is no DNA. From germline, CDR1 is LGHNA and CDR2 YNFKEQ. The CDR3 has 16 residues. CDR3 protein: CASSPPLGGRTYEQYF.

The rearrangement joins TRBV20-1 to TRBJ1-5; TCRdb outputs TRBD1, but without DNA this stays unchecked. Germline CDR1 is DFQATT and CDR2 is SNEGSKA (reference sequence). The CDR3 covers 14 residues. This chain's CDR3 is CSAWTGKGNQPQHF.

The J gene is TRBJ1-2, the V gene TRBV20-1; TCRdb calls TRBD1, which cannot be checked without DNA. The CDR3 covers 13 residues. Germline V gene sequence: CDR1 DFQATT, CDR2 SNEGSKA (reference sequence). The CDR3 sequence is CSARKPPQHGYTF.

This chain uses TRBV5-5 with TRBJ2-5. The CDR3 loop spans 13 amino acids. Germline V gene lookup returns CDR1 SGHKS and CDR2 YYEKEE (reference sequence). The chain's CDR3 is CASRWGGRETQYF.

The chain uses TRBV24-1 and TRBJ1-5; no DNA is available, so the TRBD1 call from TCRdb remains unchecked. This CDR3 contains 14 residues. Per germline, CDR1 KGHDR and CDR2 SFDVKD. This CDR3 reads CATSNRVSNQPQHF.

The J gene is TRBJ2-7, the V gene TRBV7-2; the TCRdb D gene call, TRBD2, has no DNA to confirm it. Germline V lookup: CDR1 SGHTA, CDR2 FQGNSA. This CDR3 comprises 14 residues. Here the CDR3 reads CASSPSGSHYEQYF.

V is TRBV4-3 and J is TRBJ2-2; TCRdb designates TRBD2, a call that cannot be tested without DNA. Per the germline V gene, CDR1 is LGHNA and CDR2 is YSLEER. The CDR3 consists of 16 residues. The CDR3 region is CASSQVGLRNTGELFF.

V and J are TRBV5-1 and TRBJ1-4. The CDR3 is 14 amino acids. The germline CDR1 and CDR2 sequences are SGHRS and YFSETQ. CDR3 amino acids: CASSLGSSNEKLFF.

This chain connects TRBV27 to TRBJ1-1; no DNA is available, so the TRBD1 call from TCRdb remains unchecked. The CDR3 sequence is 15 residues long. Germline CDR1 is MNHEY and CDR2 is SMNVEV (reference sequence). The CDR3 protein is CAILSLQGDNTEAFF.

The chain recombines TRBV29-1 with TRBJ2-2; the TCRdb D gene call, TRBD2, has no DNA to confirm it. CDR3 length: 13 amino acids. CDR1 SQVTM and CDR2 ANQGSEA come from the germline V gene. The CDR3 sequence is CSVEGGLAGELFF.

The gene calls are TRBV6-1 and TRBJ2-7; TCRdb names TRBD1, which stays unverified in the absence of DNA. Germline-derived CDR1 and CDR2 are MNHNS and SASEGT. The CDR3 consists of 14 residues. The CDR3 here is CASSLGQGLNEQYF.

The chain combines TRBV12-3 or TRBV12-4 with TRBJ2-3; TCRdb reports TRBD1, a call that lacks DNA to check it against. The CDR3 is 13 residues long. The CDR3 is CASSALRGDTQYF.

V usage is TRBV12-3 or TRBV12-4 and J usage is TRBJ2-7; the D call of TRBD1 rests on TCRdb alone, since no DNA is present to check it. This CDR3 contains 15 residues. Here the CDR3 reads CASSSWRDRAPEQYF.

The V call is TRBV24-1, the J call TRBJ1-1; TCRdb proposes TRBD1, but this gene call is untestable without DNA. The CDR3 is 12 amino acids. Per the germline V gene, CDR1 is KGHDR and CDR2 is SFDVKD. The CDR3 protein is CATKGSGTEAFF.

The chain has TRBV7-2 and TRBJ2-2; checking the TCRdb D call of TRBD1 is not possible without DNA. Germline V gives CDR1 SGHTA, CDR2 FQGNSA. The length of the CDR3 is 15 residues. CDR3 sequence reads: CASSLGRENTGELFF.

This chain links TRBV5-1 with TRBJ2-1. This CDR3 is 14 amino acids long. Germline CDR1 reads SGHRS; CDR2 reads YFSETQ. CDR3 sequence: CASSVPRLHNEQFF.

The rearrangement links TRBV9 to TRBJ1-3; the TCRdb call, TRBD1, lacks DNA for checking. Per germline, CDR1 SGDLS and CDR2 YYNGEE. This CDR3 is built from 15 residues. This CDR3 reads CASEPGQGSGNTIYF.

V and J are TRBV4-2 and TRBJ2-2; TCRdb's D call of TRBD1 is untestable without DNA. This CDR3 comprises 13 residues. Germline CDR1 is LGHNA and CDR2 is YNFKEQ. CDR3 region: CASRGQYTGELFF.

The chain recombines TRBV11-2 with TRBJ2-4; TCRdb proposes TRBD1, but this gene call is untestable without DNA. This CDR3 comprises 14 residues. Germline lookup yields CDR1 SGHAT and CDR2 FQNNGV. CDR3 protein: CASSFPRGEYIQYF. Variable domain in full (rest from reference TRBV11-2 and TRBJ2-4): EAGVAQSPRYKIIEKRQSVAFWCNPISGHATLYWYQQILGQGPKLLIQFQNNGVVDDSQLPKDRFSAERLKGVDSTLKIQPAKLEDSAVYLCASSFPRGEYIQYFGAGTRLSVL.

This chain connects TRBV28 to TRBJ1-6; TCRdb's D gene call, TRBD1, goes unchecked for lack of DNA. The CDR3 contains 13 residues. Germline V gene lookup returns CDR1 MDHEN and CDR2 SYDVKM. The CDR3 protein is CASGQGENSPLHF.

The CDR3: CASSLETGGGYGYTF. The gene calls are TRBV12-3 or TRBV12-4 and TRBJ1-2; TCRdb's D call, TRBD1, is unchecked because there is no DNA. The CDR3 has 15 residues.

The gene calls are TRBV29-1 and TRBJ2-1; TCRdb returns TRBD1, unconfirmable since there is no DNA. The CDR3 covers 13 residues. In germline, CDR1 is SQVTM, CDR2 ANQGSEA. CDR3 amino acids: CSVNGQGIGEQFF.

The chain employs TRBV28 and TRBJ2-1. Germline V CDR1 and CDR2: MDHEN, SYDVKM. CDR3 size: 15 residues. This CDR3 reads CASSFEPIQNNEQFF.

The genes are TRBV7-9 and TRBJ2-1; TCRdb proposes TRBD1, but this gene call is untestable without DNA. Per germline, CDR1 SEHNR and CDR2 FQNEAQ (reference sequence). The CDR3 has 16 amino acids. CDR3: CASSLVGGQGGDEQFF.

The chain employs TRBV2 and TRBJ2-3. CDR1 and CDR2 (germline): SNHLY, FYNNEI. There are 16 residues in the CDR3. This CDR3 is CASSERSFGRTDTQYF.